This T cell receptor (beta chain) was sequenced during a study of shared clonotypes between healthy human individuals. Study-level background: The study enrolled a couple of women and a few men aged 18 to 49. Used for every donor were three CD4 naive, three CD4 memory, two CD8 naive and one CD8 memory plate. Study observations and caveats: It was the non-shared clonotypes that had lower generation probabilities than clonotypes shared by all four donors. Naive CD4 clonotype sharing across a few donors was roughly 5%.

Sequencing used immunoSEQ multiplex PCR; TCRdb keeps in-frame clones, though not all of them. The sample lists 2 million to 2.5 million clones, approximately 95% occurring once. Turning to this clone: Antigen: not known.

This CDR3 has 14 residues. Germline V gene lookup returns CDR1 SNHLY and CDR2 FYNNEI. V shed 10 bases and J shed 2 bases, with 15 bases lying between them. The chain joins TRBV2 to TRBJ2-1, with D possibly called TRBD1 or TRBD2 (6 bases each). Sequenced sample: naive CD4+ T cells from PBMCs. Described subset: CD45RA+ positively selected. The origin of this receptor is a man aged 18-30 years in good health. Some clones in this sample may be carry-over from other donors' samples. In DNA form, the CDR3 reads TGTGCCACCCACAGGGAGGTGACCTACAATGAGCAGTTCTTC. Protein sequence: CATHREVTYNEQFF. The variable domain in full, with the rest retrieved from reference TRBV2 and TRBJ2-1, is EPEVTQTPSHQVTQMGQEVILRCVPISNHLYFYWYRQILGQKVEFLVSFYNNEISEKSEIFDDQFSVERPDGSNFTLKIRSTKLEDSAMYFCATHREVTYNEQFFGPGTRLTVL.